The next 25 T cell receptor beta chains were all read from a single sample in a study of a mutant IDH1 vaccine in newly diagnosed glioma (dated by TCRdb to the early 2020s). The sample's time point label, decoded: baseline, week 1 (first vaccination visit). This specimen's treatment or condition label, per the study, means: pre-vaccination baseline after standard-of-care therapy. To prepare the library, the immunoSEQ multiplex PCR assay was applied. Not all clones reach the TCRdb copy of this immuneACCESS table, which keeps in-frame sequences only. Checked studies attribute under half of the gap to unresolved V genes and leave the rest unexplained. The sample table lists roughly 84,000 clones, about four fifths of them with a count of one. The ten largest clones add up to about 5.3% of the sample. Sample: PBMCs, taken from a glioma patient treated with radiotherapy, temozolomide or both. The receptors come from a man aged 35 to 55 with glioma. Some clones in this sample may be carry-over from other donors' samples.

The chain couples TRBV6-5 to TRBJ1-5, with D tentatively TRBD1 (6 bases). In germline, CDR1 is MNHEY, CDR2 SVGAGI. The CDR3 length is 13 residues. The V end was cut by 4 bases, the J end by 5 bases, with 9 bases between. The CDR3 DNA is TGTGCCAGCAGTTCTTACAGGGATCAGCCCCAGCATTTT. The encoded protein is CASSSYRDQPQHF.

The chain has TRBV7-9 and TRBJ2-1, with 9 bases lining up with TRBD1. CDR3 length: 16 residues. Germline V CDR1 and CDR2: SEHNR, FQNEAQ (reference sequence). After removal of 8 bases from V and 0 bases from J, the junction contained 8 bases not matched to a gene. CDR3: CASGTGQPSSYNEQFF. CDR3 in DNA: TGTGCCAGCGGGACAGGGCAGCCGAGCTCCTACAATGAGCAGTTCTTC.

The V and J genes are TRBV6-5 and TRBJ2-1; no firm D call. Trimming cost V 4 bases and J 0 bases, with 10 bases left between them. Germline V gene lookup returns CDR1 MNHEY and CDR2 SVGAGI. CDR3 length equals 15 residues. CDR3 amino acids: CASSSPGSSYNEQFF. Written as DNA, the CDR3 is TGTGCCAGCAGTTCCCCGGGCTCCTCCTACAATGAGCAGTTCTTC.

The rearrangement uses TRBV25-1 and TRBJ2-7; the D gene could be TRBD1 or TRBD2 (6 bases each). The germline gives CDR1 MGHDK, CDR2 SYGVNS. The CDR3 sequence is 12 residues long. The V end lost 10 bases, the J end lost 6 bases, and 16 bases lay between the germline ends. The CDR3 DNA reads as TGTGCCACCCGGGGGCGAGGGCCCGAGCAGTACTTC. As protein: CATRGRGPEQYF.

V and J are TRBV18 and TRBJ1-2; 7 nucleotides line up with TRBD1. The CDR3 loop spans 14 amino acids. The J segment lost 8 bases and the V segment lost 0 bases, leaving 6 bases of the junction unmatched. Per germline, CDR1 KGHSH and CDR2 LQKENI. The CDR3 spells CASSPPNRGWGYTF. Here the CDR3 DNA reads TGTGCCAGCTCACCACCGAACAGGGGATGGGGCTACACCTTC.

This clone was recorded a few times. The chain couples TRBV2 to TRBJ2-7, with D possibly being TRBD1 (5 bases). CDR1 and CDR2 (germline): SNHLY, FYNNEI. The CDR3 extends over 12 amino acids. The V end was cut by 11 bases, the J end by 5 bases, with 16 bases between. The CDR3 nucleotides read TGTGCCGTAGGGGAATGGGGTGACGAGCAGTACTTC. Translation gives CAVGEWGDEQYF. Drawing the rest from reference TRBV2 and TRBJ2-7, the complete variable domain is EPEVTQTPSHQVTQMGQEVILRCVPISNHLYFYWYRQILGQKVEFLVSFYNNEISEKSEIFDDQFSVERPDGSNFTLKIRSTKLEDSAMYFCAVGEWGDEQYFGPGTRLTVT.

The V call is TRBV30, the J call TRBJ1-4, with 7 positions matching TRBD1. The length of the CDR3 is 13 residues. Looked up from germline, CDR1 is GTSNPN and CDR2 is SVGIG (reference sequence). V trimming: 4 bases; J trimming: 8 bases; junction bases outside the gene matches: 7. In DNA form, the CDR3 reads TGTGCCTGGACCCCGGGACAGTGGGAAAAACTGTTTTTT. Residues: CAWTPGQWEKLFF.

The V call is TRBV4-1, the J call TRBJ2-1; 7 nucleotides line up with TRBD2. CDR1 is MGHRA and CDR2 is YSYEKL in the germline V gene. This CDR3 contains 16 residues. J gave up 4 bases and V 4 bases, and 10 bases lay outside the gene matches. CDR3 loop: CASSLAAGVLYNEQFF. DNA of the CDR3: TGCGCCAGCAGCCTAGCCGCGGGGGTACTTTACAATGAGCAGTTCTTC.

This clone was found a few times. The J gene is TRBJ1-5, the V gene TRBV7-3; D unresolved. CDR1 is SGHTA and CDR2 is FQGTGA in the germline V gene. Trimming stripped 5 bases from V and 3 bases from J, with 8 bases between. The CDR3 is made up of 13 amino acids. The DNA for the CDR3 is TGTGCCAGCAGCCCCTCCCCCAATCAGCCCCAGCATTTT. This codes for CASSPSPNQPQHF.

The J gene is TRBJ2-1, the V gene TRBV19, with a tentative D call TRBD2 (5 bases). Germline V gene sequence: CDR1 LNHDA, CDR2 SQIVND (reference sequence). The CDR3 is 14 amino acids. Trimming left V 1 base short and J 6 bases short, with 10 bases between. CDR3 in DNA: TGTGCCAGTAGTATAGTTGCAGAGGGCAATGAGCAGTTCTTC. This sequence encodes CASSIVAEGNEQFF.

Here the CDR3 DNA reads TGTGCCAGCAGTACAATCGGGACGTCAAGCTCCTACGAGCAGTACTTC. Translation gives CASSTIGTSSSYEQYF. The rearrangement links TRBV27 to TRBJ2-7; perhaps D is TRBD1 or TRBD2 (5 bases each). The CDR3 sequence is 16 residues long. Germline V gene sequence: CDR1 MNHEY, CDR2 SMNVEV (reference sequence). Between the trimmed V and J ends, which lost 5 bases and 0 bases, there was a span of 17 bases.

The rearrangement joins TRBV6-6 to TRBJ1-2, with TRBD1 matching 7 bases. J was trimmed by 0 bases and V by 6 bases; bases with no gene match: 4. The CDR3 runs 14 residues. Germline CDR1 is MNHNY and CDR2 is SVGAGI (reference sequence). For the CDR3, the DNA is TGTGCCAGCAGCCAGGACAGGCCTAACTATGGCTACACCTTC. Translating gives CASSQDRPNYGYTF.

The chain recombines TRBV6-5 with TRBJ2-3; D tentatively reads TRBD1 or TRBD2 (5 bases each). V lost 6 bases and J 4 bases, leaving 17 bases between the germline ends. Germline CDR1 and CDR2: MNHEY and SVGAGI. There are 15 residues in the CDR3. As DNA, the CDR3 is TGTGCCAGCAGCCCCCGCCCGGGACGGTCAGATACGCAGTATTTT. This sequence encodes CASSPRPGRSDTQYF.

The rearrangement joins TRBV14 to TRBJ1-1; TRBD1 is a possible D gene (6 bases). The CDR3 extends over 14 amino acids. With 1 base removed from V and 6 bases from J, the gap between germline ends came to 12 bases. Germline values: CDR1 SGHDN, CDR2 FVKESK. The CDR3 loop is CASSQVGGRAEAFF. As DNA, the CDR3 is TGTGCCAGCAGCCAAGTCGGGGGCAGAGCTGAAGCTTTCTTT.

The CDR3 DNA reads TGTGCCAGCAGCCCGAGACAGGGCCCGAGCACTGAAGCTTTCTTT. The encoded protein is CASSPRQGPSTEAFF. The chain joins TRBV7-2 to TRBJ1-1, with 7 bases identical to TRBD1. The CDR3 runs to 15 residues. The J segment lost 4 bases and the V segment lost 5 bases, leaving 10 bases of the junction unmatched. The germline V gene encodes CDR1 SGHTA and CDR2 FQGNSA.

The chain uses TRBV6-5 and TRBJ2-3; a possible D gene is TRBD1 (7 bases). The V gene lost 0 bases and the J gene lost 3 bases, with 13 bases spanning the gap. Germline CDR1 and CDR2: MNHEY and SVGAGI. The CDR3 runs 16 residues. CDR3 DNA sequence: TGTGCCAGCAGTTACTCGCGGGACAGATTTACAGATACGCAGTATTTT. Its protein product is CASSYSRDRFTDTQYF.

CDR3 residues: CASSVDSFNNSPLHF. The DNA for the CDR3 is TGTGCCAGCAGCGTAGACAGTTTTAATAATTCACCCCTCCACTTT. The chain has TRBV9 and TRBJ1-6; D remains ambiguous. Germline V gives CDR1 SGDLS, CDR2 YYNGEE. The CDR3 has 15 residues. Trimming removed 0 bases at V and 5 bases at J, with 9 bases between.

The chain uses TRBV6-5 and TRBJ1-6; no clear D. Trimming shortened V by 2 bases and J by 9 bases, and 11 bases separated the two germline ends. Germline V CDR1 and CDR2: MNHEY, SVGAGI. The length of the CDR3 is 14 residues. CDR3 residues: CASSYRGNGSPLHF. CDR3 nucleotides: TGTGCCAGCAGTTACCGGGGTAACGGTTCACCCCTCCACTTT.

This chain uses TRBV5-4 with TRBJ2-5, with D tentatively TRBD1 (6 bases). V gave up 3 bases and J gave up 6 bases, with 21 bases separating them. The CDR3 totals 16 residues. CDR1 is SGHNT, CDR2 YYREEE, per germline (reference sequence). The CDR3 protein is CASSSYFSGDRKTQYF. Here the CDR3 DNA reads TGTGCCAGCAGCTCGTACTTTTCAGGGGATCGGAAGACCCAGTACTTC.

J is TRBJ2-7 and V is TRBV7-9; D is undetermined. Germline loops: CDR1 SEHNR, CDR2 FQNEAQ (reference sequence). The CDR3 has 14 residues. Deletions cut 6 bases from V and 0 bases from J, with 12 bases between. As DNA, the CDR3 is TGTGCCAGCAGTCCGGCGTTTAGCTCCTACGAGCAGTACTTC. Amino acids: CASSPAFSSYEQYF.

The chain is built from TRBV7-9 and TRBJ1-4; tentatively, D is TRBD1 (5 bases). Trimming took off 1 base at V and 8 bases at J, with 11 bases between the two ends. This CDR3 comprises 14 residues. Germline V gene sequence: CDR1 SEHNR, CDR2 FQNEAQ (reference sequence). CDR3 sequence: CASSLGGVGEKLFF. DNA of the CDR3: TGTGCCAGCAGCTTAGGAGGGGTAGGGGAAAAACTGTTTTTT.

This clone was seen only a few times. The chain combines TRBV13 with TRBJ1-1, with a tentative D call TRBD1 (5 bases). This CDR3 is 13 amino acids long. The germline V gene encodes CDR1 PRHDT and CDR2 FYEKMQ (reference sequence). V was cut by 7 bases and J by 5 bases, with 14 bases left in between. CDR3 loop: CASKPVGGTEAFF. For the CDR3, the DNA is TGTGCCAGCAAACCTGTGGGGGGGACTGAAGCTTTCTTT.

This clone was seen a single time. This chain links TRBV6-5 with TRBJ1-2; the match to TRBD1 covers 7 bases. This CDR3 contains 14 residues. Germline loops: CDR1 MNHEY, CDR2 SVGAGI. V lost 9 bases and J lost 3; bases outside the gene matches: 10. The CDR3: CASRETGTDYGYTF. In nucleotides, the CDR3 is TGTGCCAGTAGAGAAACCGGGACAGACTATGGCTACACCTTC.

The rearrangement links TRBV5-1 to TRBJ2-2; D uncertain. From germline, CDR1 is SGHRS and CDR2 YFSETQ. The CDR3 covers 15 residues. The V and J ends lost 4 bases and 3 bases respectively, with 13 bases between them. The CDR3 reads CASSIQQADTGELFF. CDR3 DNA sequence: TGCGCCAGCAGCATCCAGCAGGCCGACACCGGGGAGCTGTTTTTT.

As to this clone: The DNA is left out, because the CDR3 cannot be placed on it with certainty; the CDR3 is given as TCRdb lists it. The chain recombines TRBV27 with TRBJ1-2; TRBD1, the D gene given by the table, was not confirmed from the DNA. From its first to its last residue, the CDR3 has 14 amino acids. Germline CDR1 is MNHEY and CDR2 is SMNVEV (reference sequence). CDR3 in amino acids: CASSTFFGQYGYTF.